The 24 T cell receptor beta chains in this list originate from one sample, sequenced in a study of blood T cell repertoires in COVID-19. TCRdb's copy holds only in-frame clones and misses some; the assay was immunoSEQ multiplex PCR. This table holds around 250,000 clones, approximately 84% found once. Input material: peripheral blood. The receptor source for this set is a man between 50 and 59 years old with active or convalescent COVID-19.

As regards this clone: The identical CDR3 is also encoded by other nucleotide sequences in the sample. The chain uses TRBV24-1 and TRBJ2-2, with 14 positions matching TRBD2. This CDR3 spans 18 amino acids. Germline loops: CDR1 KGHDR, CDR2 SFDVKD. The junction had 9 bases not matched to a gene; V was cut back by 9 bases and J by 1 base. CDR3 protein: CATYGRGLAGGNTGELFF. The CDR3 nucleotides read TGTGCCACCTACGGGCGAGGACTAGCGGGGGGGAACACCGGGGAGCTGTTTTTT.

In this sample, this clone turned up once. This chain joins TRBV4-2 and TRBJ2-5; 9 positions agree with TRBD2. The length of the CDR3 is 17 residues. After removal of 0 bases from V and 2 bases from J, the junction contained 7 bases not matched to a gene. Germline V gene data show CDR1 as LGHNA and CDR2 as YNFKEQ. CDR3 bases: TGTGCCAGCAGCCAAGAGAGAAAGCGGGGGGAACAAGAGACCCAGTACTTC. Translation: CASSQERKRGEQETQYF.

The chain couples TRBV20-1 to TRBJ2-7; 7 bases fit TRBD2. CDR1 and CDR2 from the germline V gene are DFQATT and SNEGSKA (reference sequence). This CDR3 contains 13 residues. V dropped 3 bases and J dropped 1; count of bases not matched to a gene: 3. The CDR3 is CSASGGGSYEQYF. CDR3 in DNA: TGCAGTGCTAGTGGCGGGGGTTCCTACGAGCAGTACTTC.

V usage is TRBV27 and J usage is TRBJ2-7, with 9 bases matching TRBD2. From germline, CDR1 is MNHEY and CDR2 SMNVEV (reference sequence). The ends lost 4 bases at V and 2 bases at J; junction bases unmatched: 18. This CDR3 spans 19 amino acids. The CDR3 bases are TGTGCCAGCAGTTCACAAAGTCCCGGGACTAGCCATAACCCCTACGAGCAGTACTTC. Protein: CASSSQSPGTSHNPYEQYF.

This clone was detected only once. The V and J genes are TRBV9 and TRBJ1-1, with D possibly TRBD1 on 5 matching bases. V was trimmed by 0 bases and J by 0 bases, leaving 12 bases between them. Germline V gene lookup returns CDR1 SGDLS and CDR2 YYNGEE. This CDR3 is built from 16 residues. The CDR3 here is CASSVGAGQMNTEAFF. CDR3 nucleotides: TGTGCCAGCAGCGTAGGGGCGGGGCAGATGAACACTGAAGCTTTCTTT.

This sequence joins TRBV18 and TRBJ1-3; D possibly corresponds to TRBD1 (5 bases). CDR1 KGHSH and CDR2 LQKENI come from the germline V gene. Trimming took 8 bases from V and 0 from J, leaving 14 bases between them. The CDR3 runs to 15 residues. CDR3 region: CASPDSLSSGNTIYF. DNA for the CDR3: TGTGCCAGCCCCGACAGTCTTAGCTCTGGAAACACCATATATTTT.

CDR3 nucleotides: TGTGCCAGCAGTTTAGCGGGGGGGCAGTCGTACGAGCAGTACTTC. Translating gives CASSLAGGQSYEQYF. The gene calls are TRBV27 and TRBJ2-7; 9 bases are shared with TRBD2. Germline V gene data show CDR1 as MNHEY and CDR2 as SMNVEV (reference sequence). Unmatched junction bases numbered 6, after V lost 2 bases and J lost 4 bases. CDR3 length: 15 amino acids.

The V call is TRBV9, the J call TRBJ1-4, with unresolved D. V lost 0 bases, J lost 3 bases, and 9 bases lay in between. The CDR3 has 15 residues. From germline, CDR1 is SGDLS and CDR2 YYNGEE. The CDR3 spells CASSVGAASNEKLFF. The CDR3 DNA reads as TGTGCCAGCAGCGTAGGCGCAGCGTCTAATGAAAAACTGTTTTTT. Full variable domain (remainder filled in from reference TRBV9 and TRBJ1-4): DSGVTQTPKHLITATGQRVTLRCSPRSGDLSVYWYQQSLDQGLQFLIQYYNGEERAKGNILERFSAQQFPDLHSELNLSSLELGDSALYFCASSVGAASNEKLFFGSGTQLSVL.

This clone was seen just once. Distinct nucleotide sequences in the sample also encode this CDR3. The CDR3: CASSWGQGNTEAFF. The CDR3 nucleotides read TGTGCCAGCAGTTGGGGACAGGGAAACACTGAAGCTTTCTTT. This chain uses TRBV27 with TRBJ1-1; 9 bases agree with TRBD1. CDR1 is MNHEY and CDR2 is SMNVEV in the germline V gene (reference sequence). Germline trimming cut 4 bases from V and 2 bases from J; bases unmatched to any gene: 2. The CDR3 consists of 14 residues.

The chain uses TRBV18 and TRBJ1-1, with TRBD1 as a possible D gene (5 bases). V dropped 2 bases and J dropped 3 bases, with 7 bases sitting between them. CDR1 and CDR2 from the germline V gene are KGHSH and LQKENI. There are 13 residues in the CDR3. The DNA for the CDR3 is TGTGCCAGCTCACCAGACAGATACACTGAAGCTTTCTTT. Residues: CASSPDRYTEAFF.

The chain carries TRBV30 and TRBJ2-2, with a tentative D call TRBD2 (6 bases). The CDR3 runs to 15 residues. Looked up from germline, CDR1 is GTSNPN and CDR2 is SVGIG (reference sequence). Deletions cut 0 bases from V and 7 bases from J, with 15 bases between. The CDR3 DNA is TGTGCCTGGAGTGTACTCGGGGGTGGGATCGGGGAGCTGTTTTTT. Its translation: CAWSVLGGGIGELFF.

The CDR3 bases are TGTGCCAGCAGCTTGGGACTAGCGGGGGGCGCAGATACGCAGTATTTT. This codes for CASSLGLAGGADTQYF. The rearrangement joins TRBV9 to TRBJ2-3; 15 bases match TRBD2. Trimming removed 4 bases from V and 4 bases from J; junction bases left unmatched: 4. Germline lookup yields CDR1 SGDLS and CDR2 YYNGEE. The CDR3 is 16 amino acids. Full variable domain (outside the CDR3, taken from reference TRBV9 and TRBJ2-3): DSGVTQTPKHLITATGQRVTLRCSPRSGDLSVYWYQQSLDQGLQFLIQYYNGEERAKGNILERFSAQQFPDLHSELNLSSLELGDSALYFCASSLGLAGGADTQYFGPGTRLTVL.

The chain combines TRBV6-6 with TRBJ1-4; possibly TRBD1 for D (5 bases). V dropped 7 bases and J dropped 5 bases, with 11 bases sitting between them. CDR1 is MNHNY and CDR2 is SVGAGI in the germline V gene (reference sequence). The CDR3 is 13 residues long. The CDR3 sequence is CASTGRANEKLFF. CDR3 sequence (DNA): TGTGCCAGCACGGGCAGGGCAAATGAAAAACTGTTTTTT.

The genes are TRBV30 and TRBJ2-3; 7 bases align to TRBD1. CDR3 length: 14 amino acids. Trimming took 4 bases from V and 4 from J; bases not matched to a gene: 8. Germline assignment: CDR1 GTSNPN and CDR2 SVGIG (reference sequence). CDR3 protein: CAWKGGTVSDTQYF. Written as DNA, the CDR3 is TGTGCCTGGAAAGGGGGCACCGTGTCAGATACGCAGTATTTT. Full variable domain (rest looked up from reference TRBV30 and TRBJ2-3): SQTIHQWPATLVQPVGSPLSLECTVEGTSNPNLYWYRQAAGRGLQLLFYSVGIGQISSEVPQNLSASRPQDRQFILSSKKLLLSDSGFYLCAWKGGTVSDTQYFGPGTRLTVL.

The chain combines TRBV30 with TRBJ1-5, with a possible D match to TRBD1 (6 bases). Germline values: CDR1 GTSNPN, CDR2 SVGIG (reference sequence). V was pared by 3 bases and J by 6 bases, with 12 bases between. The CDR3 extends over 13 amino acids. For the CDR3, the DNA is TGTGCCTGGAGCTCAGGGGAGTCTCAGCCCCAGCATTTT. It translates to CAWSSGESQPQHF.

The rearrangement uses TRBV10-2 and TRBJ2-3, with 7 bases lining up with TRBD2. Germline CDR1 WSHSY, CDR2 SAAADI. The V gene end was trimmed by 1 base and the J gene end by 5 bases; junction bases not matched to a gene: 9. The CDR3 is 16 residues long. The CDR3 loop reads CASSEWRGSAGDTQYF. CDR3 nucleotide sequence: TGCGCCAGCAGTGAGTGGCGGGGGTCCGCCGGAGATACGCAGTATTTT.

This chain joins TRBV9 and TRBJ2-7; weak D call: TRBD1 (6 bases). From germline, CDR1 is SGDLS and CDR2 YYNGEE. V was shortened by 4 bases and J by 2 bases, with 22 bases between the two germline ends. The CDR3 loop spans 17 amino acids. CDR3 amino acids: CASSPTFSGVLPYEQYF. The CDR3 DNA reads as TGTGCCAGCAGCCCGACATTCTCAGGGGTCCTACCCTACGAGCAGTACTTC.

The chain links TRBV11-2 to TRBJ1-1; D may be TRBD1 (5 bases). CDR3 size: 15 residues. Germline loops: CDR1 SGHAT, CDR2 FQNNGV. V lost 1 base and J 3 bases, leaving 12 bases between the germline ends. CDR3 loop: CASSLAGGSDTEAFF. CDR3 in DNA: TGTGCCAGCAGCTTAGCCGGGGGGTCGGACACTGAAGCTTTCTTT.

The chain combines TRBV14 with TRBJ2-7, with 12 bases that match TRBD2. With V trimmed by 4 bases and J by 4 bases, 11 bases remained unmatched. The length of the CDR3 is 17 residues. Germline CDR1 is SGHDN and CDR2 is FVKESK. In DNA form, the CDR3 reads TGTGCCAGCAGCCCCACTAGCGGGGGGCCCCGGTTATACGAGCAGTACTTC. It encodes CASSPTSGGPRLYEQYF. Complete variable domain (other parts from reference TRBV14 and TRBJ2-7): EAGVTQFPSHSVIEKGQTVTLRCDPISGHDNLYWYRRVMGKEIKFLLHFVKESKQDESGMPNNRFLAERTGGTYSTLKVQPAELEDSGVYFCASSPTSGGPRLYEQYFGPGTRLTVT.

The chain carries TRBV28 and TRBJ2-6; no definite D call. Germline CDR1 is MDHEN and CDR2 is SYDVKM. The V and J ends lost 6 bases and 0 bases respectively, with 9 bases between them. The CDR3 has 15 amino acids. CDR3 DNA sequence: TGTGCCAGCAGCCCCACCTACTCTGGGGCCAACGTCCTGACTTTC. Translated: CASSPTYSGANVLTF.

There are a few counts of this clone. The chain combines TRBV5-6 with TRBJ1-2, with TRBD1 matching 7 bases. V was clipped by 0 bases and J by 4 bases; unmatched bases: 6. The CDR3 covers 15 residues. Germline CDR1 reads SGHDT; CDR2 reads YYEEEE. The CDR3 nucleotides are TGTGCCAGCAGCTTGGGGACAGGTGGGTTCTATGGCTACACCTTC. This translates into CASSLGTGGFYGYTF.

The CDR3 reads CATLEGGGPLEAFF. The CDR3 coding sequence is TGTGCCACCCTAGAGGGCGGGGGTCCCCTGGAAGCTTTCTTT. The chain combines TRBV24-1 with TRBJ1-1, with D maybe TRBD1 (5 bases). V lost 9 bases to trimming and J lost 8 bases, with 21 bases between them. This CDR3 comprises 14 residues. Germline V gene data show CDR1 as KGHDR and CDR2 as SFDVKD.

This chain uses TRBV29-1 with TRBJ2-7; D is perhaps TRBD1 (6 bases). Germline values: CDR1 SQVTM, CDR2 ANQGSEA. The CDR3 length is 15 residues. The V end lost 1 base, the J end lost 2 bases, and 15 bases lay between the germline ends. The CDR3 protein is CSVEGGAGATYEQYF. DNA for the CDR3: TGCAGCGTTGAAGGAGGGGCAGGGGCGACCTACGAGCAGTACTTC.

The chain links TRBV15 to TRBJ1-5; D unresolved. Germline loops: CDR1 LNHNV, CDR2 YYDKDF (reference sequence). Trimming stripped 7 bases from V and 5 bases from J, with 18 bases between. The CDR3 covers 15 residues. Written as DNA, the CDR3 is TGTGCCACCACCCCAACATACTTAGCCTATCAGCCCCAGCATTTT. Protein: CATTPTYLAYQPQHF.